Shown below are 6 T cell receptor beta chains from a single sample sequenced in a study of T-cell memory formation after mild COVID-19. TCRdb re-analysed the 5' RACE reads in MiXCR, keeping a single row per CDR3 protein. In the table there are a few hundred thousand distinct CDR3 sequences, 25% of which are singletons. What was sequenced was PBMCs or a T cell subset sorted from them (not recorded which). The receptors were gathered from an adult woman who had mild COVID-19 (a few samples of this study predate the infection). Cell type and time point are not known.

V is TRBV7-2 and J is TRBJ2-3; the match to TRBD2 covers 9 bases. With 0 bases clipped from V and 3 bases from J, the junction kept 7 bases outside the gene matches. The CDR3 extends over 17 amino acids. Germline CDR1 SGHTA, CDR2 FQGNSA. DNA of the CDR3: TGTGCCAGCAGCTTAGCTAGCGGGAGCTGGGTGACAGATACGCAGTATTTT. Translated, it gives CASSLASGSWVTDTQYF.

In its sample, this clonotype was seen a few times. V is TRBV12-3 or TRBV12-4 and J is TRBJ2-6; D gene ambiguous. V lost 8 bases to trimming and J lost 0 bases, with 5 bases between them. The CDR3 runs to 13 residues. CDR3: CASLSSGANVLTF. The CDR3 coding sequence is TGTGCCAGCCTTAGCTCTGGGGCCAACGTCCTGACTTTC.

The chain uses TRBV7-9 and TRBJ1-2, with TRBD1 matching 8 bases. CDR3 length equals 15 residues. Germline V gene data show CDR1 as SEHNR and CDR2 as FQNEAQ (reference sequence). Trimming cost V 5 bases and J 4 bases; bases outside gene matches: 9. CDR3 nucleotides: TGTGCCAGCAGCAATTCGACAGGGGATTCCTATGGCTACACCTTC. This encodes CASSNSTGDSYGYTF.

The chain links TRBV5-4 to TRBJ2-3; D not certain. The CDR3 is 12 residues long. V shed 7 bases and J shed 4 bases, with 10 bases lying between them. Germline CDR1 is SGHNT and CDR2 is YYREEE (reference sequence). The DNA for the CDR3 is TGTGCCAGCCATTCTTACGCAGATACGCAGTATTTT. Translating gives CASHSYADTQYF.

The CDR3 spells CASRILAGYAGELFF. CDR3 nucleotide sequence: TGTGCCAGCAGGATACTAGCGGGTTACGCCGGGGAGCTGTTTTTT. This rearrangement joins TRBV7-9 to TRBJ2-2; 9 positions match TRBD2. The CDR3 runs to 15 residues. The V segment lost 6 bases and the J segment 6 bases; nucleotides outside the gene matches: 8. The germline V gene has CDR1 SEHNR and CDR2 FQNEAQ (reference sequence).

There are many counts of this clonotype. The chain is built from TRBV7-8 and TRBJ2-5; D possibly matches TRBD1 or TRBD2 (5 bases each). With 6 bases removed from V and 2 bases from J, the gap between germline ends came to 19 bases. This CDR3 is built from 16 residues. From germline, CDR1 is SGHVS and CDR2 FQNEAQ. For the CDR3, the DNA is TGTGCCAGCAGTGCTAACGTTGGGGGTCTACAAGAGACCCAGTACTTC. Its protein product is CASSANVGGLQETQYF.